Shown below are 2 T cell receptor beta chains from a single sample sequenced in a study of T cell responses to AZD1222 COVID-19 vaccine listed by TCRdb under 2021. The library was produced with the immunoSEQ multiplex PCR assay. Sourced from immuneACCESS, this table was stored by TCRdb with only in-frame sequences that have V and J called. A share of the clones is absent; for the studies checked, an unresolved V gene accounts for under half, and the remainder has no known explanation. Across this sample there are over 130,000 clones, with 80% to 95% seen only once. Jointly, the top ten make up more than 5% of the sample. The meaning of the sample's time point label: baseline before first vaccination. Sequences were derived from peripheral blood, sampled on day 0 of AZD1222 vaccination. The receptors come from an adult in good health.

This chain uses TRBV27 with TRBJ1-1; possibly TRBD1 for D (5 bases). Germline V CDR1 and CDR2: MNHEY, SMNVEV (reference sequence). The CDR3 loop spans 11 amino acids. The V gene lost 6 bases and the J gene lost 8 bases, with 10 bases spanning the gap. CDR3 nucleotide sequence: TGTGCCAGCAGAGGGACCTCCGAAGCTTTCTTT. It specifies CASRGTSEAFF.

This chain connects TRBV12-3 or TRBV12-4 to TRBJ2-7; D is uncertain. This CDR3 is 13 amino acids long. V was cut by 0 bases and J by 7 bases, with 10 bases left in between. Here the CDR3 reads CASSLASLPEQYF. The CDR3 region has the DNA TGTGCCAGCAGTTTAGCGTCGCTGCCAGAGCAGTACTTC.